These 13 T cell receptor beta chains were sequenced from one sample in a study of post-analysis software for immune sequencing data. The study, taken as a whole, reports: Roughly five TRBV segments were significantly more frequent in patients than in controls. TRBV5-6, TRBV5-1 and TRBV20-1 were among these segments.

Unique molecular identifiers had been added to the TCR beta cDNA libraries. Each CDR3 protein is one row after TCRdb ran MiXCR on the PCR reads. The sample lists a few hundred thousand distinct CDR3 sequences; around 40% were seen once. The antigens for these receptors are not known. The specimen was blood. The receptors were sampled from a girl between 10 and 17 years old with multiple sclerosis.

This clonotype has more than one count but fewer than ten. This sequence joins TRBV6-5 and TRBJ2-4; perhaps TRBD2 as D (6 bases). The J call could be wrong; TRBJ2-7 is a better fit for the DNA end. The CDR3 is 15 amino acids. CDR1 and CDR2 (germline): MNHEY, SVGAGI. The CDR3 coding sequence is TGTGCCAGCAGTTACGGAGGGTCGGGGACCTACGAGCAGTACTTC. Translating it yields CASSYGGSGTYEQYF.

V usage is TRBV29-1 and J usage is TRBJ2-3; perhaps TRBD2 as D (6 bases). Germline CDR1 and CDR2: SQVTM and ANQGSEA. V lost 7 bases and J 6 bases, leaving 17 bases between the germline ends. This CDR3 comprises 13 residues. Written as DNA, the CDR3 is TGCAGCGCCCCCGTCGCGGGGATCGATACGCAGTATTTT. Translating it yields CSAPVAGIDTQYF.

This clonotype was detected ten times or more. V gene TRBV28 combines with J gene TRBJ1-1; TRBD1 is a possible D gene (5 bases). Germline V gene data show CDR1 as MDHEN and CDR2 as SYDVKM. V shed 6 bases and J shed 6 bases, with 20 bases lying between them. This CDR3 is built from 15 residues. CDR3 nucleotides: TGTGCCAGCAGCCCGGTCGGGGGTTTACATTCTGAAGCTTTCTTT. It yields the protein CASSPVGGLHSEAFF.

The chain joins TRBV20-1 to TRBJ1-2; the match to TRBD1 covers 8 bases. CDR1 is DFQATT, CDR2 SNEGSKA, per germline (reference sequence). This CDR3 is built from 13 residues. The trim removed 5 bases at V and 10 bases at J, leaving 12 bases unmatched. CDR3 in DNA: TGCAGTGCTCCAAACCAGGGGGCTACCTTCTACACCTTC. Encoded protein: CSAPNQGATFYTF.

The rearrangement uses TRBV5-1 and TRBJ2-7; 15 positions match TRBD2. This CDR3 contains 17 residues. Germline V gene lookup returns CDR1 SGHRS and CDR2 YFSETQ. V lost 0 bases and J lost 2; bases outside the gene matches: 3. CDR3 protein: CASSLGTSGRAPYEQYF. The CDR3 DNA reads as TGCGCCAGCAGCTTGGGGACTAGCGGGAGGGCCCCCTACGAGCAGTACTTC.

The count of this clonotype is one. The chain joins TRBV5-6 to TRBJ2-4; D possibly corresponds to TRBD2 (6 bases). Germline CDR1 SGHDT, CDR2 YYEEEE. This CDR3 region has 13 residues. Trimming took off 5 bases at V and 5 bases at J, with 11 bases between the two ends. CDR3 DNA: TGTGCCAGCAGGGGGTGGGAGGAAAACATTCAGTACTTC. Amino acid sequence: CASRGWEENIQYF.

The chain is built from TRBV5-1 and TRBJ2-7; D remains ambiguous. The CDR3 runs to 16 residues. V shed 1 base and J shed 2 bases, with 16 bases lying between them. Germline V lookup: CDR1 SGHRS, CDR2 YFSETQ. The CDR3 DNA sequence: TGCGCCAGCAGCTTGAGAACAAACTCAGATCCCTACGAGCAGTACTTC. Protein product: CASSLRTNSDPYEQYF.

This clonotype was observed at least ten times. The chain couples TRBV12-3 or TRBV12-4 to TRBJ2-7; no clear D. V dropped 6 bases and J dropped 2 bases, with 8 bases sitting between them. CDR3 length: 12 residues. The CDR3 DNA is TGTGCCAGCAGCTCCCGCCCCTACGAGCAGTACTTC. This gives the protein CASSSRPYEQYF.

This clonotype was seen a few times. The rearrangement uses TRBV7-2 and TRBJ2-1; the match to TRBD2 covers 9 bases. The CDR3 is 16 amino acids. Trimming removed 5 bases from V and 7 bases from J; junction bases left unmatched: 12. Per germline, CDR1 SGHTA and CDR2 FQGNSA. In DNA form, the CDR3 reads TGTGCCAGCAGCATGATAGCGGGAGATGGCGGGAATGAGCAGTTCTTC. Protein product: CASSMIAGDGGNEQFF.

As concerns this clonotype: A junction end diverges from the germline sequence, so it may reflect a read error. The genes are TRBV10-3 and TRBJ2-7; the D gene is possibly TRBD2 (5 bases). The CDR3 spans 14 residues. In germline, CDR1 is ENHRY, CDR2 SYGVKD. The CDR3 sequence: CAIKTGISRDERYF. The CDR3 region has the DNA TGTGCCATCAAAACGGGAATATCACGGGATGAGCGGTACTTC.

V gene TRBV12-3 or TRBV12-4 combines with J gene TRBJ2-7; 9 bases map to TRBD2. The length of the CDR3 is 14 residues. V lost 7 bases and J lost 4; bases outside the gene matches: 8. CDR3 protein: CASTLGLALYEQYF. Written as DNA, the CDR3 is TGTGCCAGCACCCTGGGACTAGCTCTTTACGAGCAGTACTTC.

The genes are TRBV11-2 and TRBJ2-1; D uncertain. Germline CDR1 is SGHAT and CDR2 is FQNNGV. The CDR3 has 15 residues. Deletions cut 0 bases from V and 3 bases from J, with 9 bases between. This CDR3 is CASSLEVKGYNEQFF. CDR3 bases: TGTGCCAGCAGCTTAGAGGTAAAGGGCTACAATGAGCAGTTCTTC.

The rearrangement joins TRBV20-1 to TRBJ2-7; D might be TRBD2 (6 bases). CDR3 length equals 15 residues. Germline V gene data show CDR1 as DFQATT and CDR2 as SNEGSKA (reference sequence). Trimming stripped 6 bases from V and 0 bases from J, with 18 bases between. Here the CDR3 reads CSAQGLLENSYEQYF. The CDR3 DNA follows: TGCAGTGCCCAAGGACTATTGGAGAACTCCTACGAGCAGTACTTC.